This T cell receptor (beta chain) was sequenced for a study of cytomegalovirus exposure and HLA in healthy donors. Study-level points and caveats: Information on immune exposure was restricted to one variable (CMV serostatus).

A multiplex PCR was run with 60 Vbeta primers and 13 Jbeta primers. The data were produced by immunoSEQ multiplex PCR, yet TCRdb's version contains in-frame clones alone and is incomplete. This sample has about 180,000 clones; about 81% occur once, and the top ten carry 2.2%. As to this clone: Its specificity is not known.

This TCR was recovered from a woman in her twenties or thirties in good health and CMV-seronegative. Sequenced sample: PBMCs.

Here the CDR3 DNA reads TGTGCCAGCAGCTACCCGACAGGACGGGGCTACACCTTC. As protein: CASSYPTGRGYTF. V is TRBV11-2 and J is TRBJ1-2; D may be TRBD1 (6 bases). In germline, CDR1 is SGHAT, CDR2 FQNNGV. The CDR3 is 13 amino acids. Trimming stripped 4 bases from V and 8 bases from J, with 14 bases between.